The entry below describes one T cell receptor beta chain. Its antigen is not identified. The sample belongs to a study of blood T cells in healthy people across ages. Study-wide results and limits: A strong correlation was seen between TCR beta diversity and naive T cell percentage. When one million T cells were used, diversity estimates were thought to be underestimates.

Next came a second PCR, run for roughly 6 to 11 cycles, which used a sample-barcoded 5' primer along with a J-beta primer mix. TCRdb fed the 5' RACE reads into MiXCR, producing one record per CDR3 protein. The sample includes approximately 1,000,000 distinct CDR3 sequences, roughly two fifths seen only once; the top ten take 10% to 15%. The TCR originated in a man between 18 and 29 years old in good health. Input material: blood.

CDR3 amino acids: CASSYGQGVLGAFF. CDR3 DNA sequence: TGCGCCAGCAGCTACGGACAAGGAGTTCTCGGAGCTTTCTTT. The chain employs TRBV4-1 and TRBJ1-1; tentative D call: TRBD1 (5 bases). CDR1 and CDR2 from the germline V gene are MGHRA and YSYEKL. Trimming shortened V by 5 bases and J by 10 bases, and 20 bases separated the two germline ends. The CDR3 length is 14 residues.